The 26 T cell receptor beta chains listed next were all sequenced from one sample in a study of cytomegalovirus exposure and HLA in healthy donors. The PCR used 60 Vbeta and 13 Jbeta primers. Measured with immunoSEQ multiplex PCR; TCRdb has only the in-frame clones, and not every one. Of 150,000 to 200,000 clones listed, about 85% are singletons. Sequencing was done on a sample of PBMCs. The source of these receptors is a man between 50 and 59 years old in good health and CMV-seropositive.

This chain joins TRBV13 and TRBJ2-3; 8 bases map to TRBD2. Losses at the gene ends were 4 bases for V and 2 bases for J; bases not matched to a gene: 11. Looked up from germline, CDR1 is PRHDT and CDR2 is FYEKMQ (reference sequence). The CDR3 has 17 amino acids. CDR3: CASSWGLAGLITDTQYF. DNA for the CDR3: TGTGCCAGCAGCTGGGGTCTAGCGGGCCTCATCACAGATACGCAGTATTTT.

This chain connects TRBV28 to TRBJ2-5; 11 bases match TRBD1. The length of the CDR3 is 15 residues. V was clipped by 5 bases and J by 5 bases; unmatched bases: 7. Germline CDR1 and CDR2: MDHEN and SYDVKM. In DNA, the CDR3 is TGTGCCAGCAGTCCCGGGACAGGGGGACGGGAGACCCAGTACTTC. The encoded protein is CASSPGTGGRETQYF.

The genes are TRBV7-2 and TRBJ2-3; 9 nucleotides agree with TRBD2. This CDR3 contains 12 residues. Trimming took 6 bases from V and 8 from J; bases not matched to a gene: 3. The germline CDR1 and CDR2 sequences are SGHTA and FQGNSA. In nucleotides, the CDR3 is TGTGCCAGCAGAGATAGCGGGGGTACGCAGTATTTT. Amino acids: CASRDSGGTQYF.

The rearrangement links TRBV25-1 to TRBJ2-3; possibly TRBD2 for D (6 bases). The CDR3 runs to 13 residues. Trimming removed 4 bases from V and 7 bases from J, with 12 bases in between. CDR1 and CDR2 from the germline V gene are MGHDK and SYGVNS. CDR3 sequence: CASSAGVGNTQYF. The CDR3 DNA follows: TGTGCCAGCAGTGCGGGGGTCGGGAATACGCAGTATTTT.

This chain joins TRBV6-5 and TRBJ1-2; D gene uncertain. Germline CDR1 is MNHEY and CDR2 is SVGAGI. V lost 5 bases, J lost 4 bases, and 5 bases lay in between. The CDR3 consists of 11 residues. The CDR3 protein is CASSGLYGYTF. CDR3 in DNA: TGTGCCAGCAGTGGACTCTATGGCTACACCTTC.

The gene calls are TRBV10-2 and TRBJ2-7; perhaps TRBD1 as D (5 bases). Trimming cost V 3 bases and J 4 bases, with 19 bases left between them. Germline CDR1 and CDR2: WSHSY and SAAADI. This CDR3 region has 16 residues. CDR3 in amino acids: CASSDQVGQGRYEQYF. DNA for the CDR3: TGCGCCAGCAGTGACCAGGTGGGGCAGGGCAGGTACGAGCAGTACTTC.

The chain uses TRBV29-1 and TRBJ2-1, with a tentative D call TRBD1 (6 bases). There are 16 residues in the CDR3. CDR1 is SQVTM and CDR2 is ANQGSEA in the germline V gene. Trimming stripped 8 bases from V and 0 bases from J, with 20 bases between. Written as DNA, the CDR3 is TGCAGCTCACCGGGACAAGACCCGAGCTCCTACAATGAGCAGTTCTTC. This gives the protein CSSPGQDPSSYNEQFF.

In its sample, this clone was seen once. This sequence joins TRBV6-5 and TRBJ2-5; TRBD1 is a possible D gene (6 bases). The V gene's germline CDR1 is MNHEY and CDR2 SVGAGI. This CDR3 comprises 14 residues. Deletions cut 8 bases from V and 1 base from J, with 14 bases between. CDR3 sequence: CASVEDSPQETQYF. CDR3 DNA sequence: TGTGCCAGCGTAGAGGACAGCCCCCAAGAGACCCAGTACTTC.

This chain joins TRBV7-3 and TRBJ1-1; TRBD1 agrees at 7 bases. The germline CDR1 and CDR2 sequences are SGHTA and FQGTGA. The CDR3 runs 14 residues. V shed 5 bases, J shed 4 bases, and the junction held 7 bases outside the gene matches. The CDR3 sequence is CASSLDRAATEAFF. In DNA form, the CDR3 reads TGTGCCAGCAGCCTCGACAGGGCCGCCACTGAAGCTTTCTTT. Full variable domain (remainder filled in from reference TRBV7-3 and TRBJ1-1): GAGVSQTPSNKVTEKGKYVELRCDPISGHTALYWYRQSLGQGPEFLIYFQGTGAADDSGLPNDRFFAVRPEGSVSTLKIQRTERGDSAVYLCASSLDRAATEAFFGQGTRLTVV.

This sequence joins TRBV5-4 and TRBJ2-1, with a possible D match to TRBD1 (5 bases). The length of the CDR3 is 14 residues. Germline V CDR1 and CDR2: SGHNT, YYREEE (reference sequence). Trimming took off 0 bases at V and 7 bases at J, with 11 bases between the two ends. The CDR3 protein is CASSLGQQTNEQFF. The CDR3 nucleotides are TGTGCCAGCAGCTTGGGACAGCAGACAAATGAGCAGTTCTTC.

The chain carries TRBV27 and TRBJ1-2, with 10 bases fitting TRBD1. Germline V gene lookup returns CDR1 MNHEY and CDR2 SMNVEV (reference sequence). The CDR3 is 14 residues long. V lost 6 bases, J lost 8 bases, and 9 bases stayed unmatched. The DNA of the CDR3 is TGTGCCAGCAGGGGGACAGGGGCAGCGGTCGGCTACACCTTC. Its protein product is CASRGTGAAVGYTF.

The chain is built from TRBV2 and TRBJ2-3, with 9 bases matching TRBD2. V was clipped by 2 bases and J by 3 bases; unmatched bases: 12. The CDR3 sequence is 18 residues long. Germline CDR1 SNHLY, CDR2 FYNNEI. CDR3 protein: CASSESPPSGVRTDTQYF. The DNA for the CDR3 is TGTGCCAGCAGTGAATCCCCCCCTAGCGGGGTTAGGACAGATACGCAGTATTTT.

This chain joins TRBV7-3 and TRBJ1-1; 7 bases are shared with TRBD1. Germline V gene lookup returns CDR1 SGHTA and CDR2 FQGTGA. The CDR3 loop spans 13 amino acids. Trimming at V came to 6 bases and at J to 6 bases, leaving 7 bases not matched to a gene. The CDR3 DNA follows: TGTGCCAGCAGTCCAGCAGGGGGGTCTGAAGCTTTCTTT. The encoded protein is CASSPAGGSEAFF.

V is TRBV14 and J is TRBJ2-2; 9 bases are shared with TRBD2. The V and J ends lost 3 bases and 2 bases, in that order; junction bases with no gene match: 4. The CDR3 covers 16 residues. Germline V lookup: CDR1 SGHDN, CDR2 FVKESK. CDR3 DNA: TGTGCCAGCAGCCACCATAGCGGGGGAAACACCGGGGAGCTGTTTTTT. Protein sequence: CASSHHSGGNTGELFF.

This sequence joins TRBV11-2 and TRBJ2-1; weak D call: TRBD1 (6 bases). The V end lost 5 bases, the J end lost 8 bases, and 19 bases lay between the germline ends. Germline V gives CDR1 SGHAT, CDR2 FQNNGV. CDR3 length equals 15 residues. CDR3 in amino acids: CASSPGQPGVDEQFF. The DNA of the CDR3 is TGTGCCAGCAGCCCTGGACAGCCTGGGGTGGATGAGCAGTTCTTC.

The CDR3 sequence is CASSLSLASSTDTQYF. CDR3 nucleotide sequence: TGTGCCAGCAGCCTATCACTAGCTTCTAGCACAGATACGCAGTATTTT. V usage is TRBV11-2 and J usage is TRBJ2-3, with D possibly being TRBD2 (6 bases). Germline CDR1 SGHAT, CDR2 FQNNGV. The CDR3 covers 16 residues. V lost 5 bases to trimming and J lost 0 bases, with 15 bases between them.

This clone has a handful of counts. The chain combines TRBV11-2 with TRBJ2-5; 7 bases are shared with TRBD2. V shed 3 bases and J 4 bases; nucleotides not matched to a gene: 2. The CDR3 contains 13 residues. The germline V gene encodes CDR1 SGHAT and CDR2 FQNNGV. The CDR3 is CASSFGGRETQYF. In DNA, the CDR3 is TGTGCCAGCAGCTTCGGCGGGAGAGAGACCCAGTACTTC.

V usage is TRBV5-4 and J usage is TRBJ2-7, with a weak D call TRBD1 (6 bases). V dropped 3 bases and J dropped 2 bases, with 12 bases sitting between them. Germline V gene sequence: CDR1 SGHNT, CDR2 YYREEE (reference sequence). The CDR3 length is 14 residues. CDR3 loop: CASSSMTGTYEQYF. In DNA form, the CDR3 reads TGTGCCAGCAGCTCGATGACAGGCACCTACGAGCAGTACTTC.

V and J are TRBV6-1 and TRBJ2-7; the D gene is possibly TRBD2 (6 bases). Trimming stripped 4 bases from V and 1 base from J, with 11 bases between. The CDR3 extends over 14 amino acids. Germline V CDR1 and CDR2: MNHNS, SASEGT. The CDR3 region is CASSVVGGSYEQYF. The CDR3 DNA is TGTGCCAGCAGTGTGGTGGGGGGATCCTACGAGCAGTACTTC.

The chain employs TRBV15 and TRBJ1-1; unclear D gene. CDR3 length: 13 residues. V was cut by 4 bases and J by 2 bases, with 8 bases left in between. Germline CDR1 and CDR2: LNHNV and YYDKDF (reference sequence). CDR3 DNA sequence: TGTGCCACCAGCATCACACAAAACACTGAAGCTTTCTTT. Protein: CATSITQNTEAFF.

Only a few counts were recorded for this clone. V is TRBV11-2 and J is TRBJ1-5; 7 nucleotides match TRBD1. Germline CDR1 is SGHAT and CDR2 is FQNNGV. This CDR3 contains 13 residues. V lost 8 bases and J lost 11; bases outside the gene matches: 12. The CDR3 DNA sequence: TGTGCCAGCGGCGACGACAGGGTATCGACCCAGCATTTT. Translated: CASGDDRVSTQHF.

The J gene is TRBJ2-7, the V gene TRBV5-1, with TRBD1 matching over 7 bases. Germline values: CDR1 SGHRS, CDR2 YFSETQ. There are 14 residues in the CDR3. Unmatched junction bases numbered 6, after V lost 4 bases and J lost 2 bases. This CDR3 reads CASSIRGQTYEQYF. DNA of the CDR3: TGCGCCAGCAGCATAAGGGGACAGACCTACGAGCAGTACTTC. The full variable domain, its missing parts supplied by reference TRBV5-1 and TRBJ2-7, is KAGVTQTPRYLIKTRGQQVTLSCSPISGHRSVSWYQQTPGQGLQFLFEYFSETQRNKGNFPGRFSGRQFSNSRSEMNVSTLELGDSALYLCASSIRGQTYEQYFGPGTRLTVT.

The V and J genes are TRBV28 and TRBJ2-7; 9 nucleotides line up with TRBD1. This CDR3 has 16 amino acids. Germline CDR1 MDHEN, CDR2 SYDVKM. V trimming: 6 bases; J trimming: 2 bases; junction bases outside the gene matches: 11. CDR3 nucleotides: TGTGCCAGCAGCCCGGGGACAGGGAGACAAGCCTACGAGCAGTACTTC. Protein product: CASSPGTGRQAYEQYF.

The rearrangement links TRBV9 to TRBJ2-3, with D perhaps matching TRBD2 (7 bases). The ends were cut back, 3 bases at V and 4 bases at J, with 21 bases in the middle. The CDR3 loop spans 17 amino acids. Per the germline V gene, CDR1 is SGDLS and CDR2 is YYNGEE. This CDR3 reads CASSARIVEGGADTQYF. For the CDR3, the DNA is TGTGCCAGCAGCGCGAGGATCGTCGAGGGGGGGGCAGATACGCAGTATTTT.

The chain uses TRBV7-2 and TRBJ1-2, with D possibly matching TRBD1 (5 bases). The germline V and J ends were trimmed by 0 bases and 11 bases, with 10 bases remaining between them. CDR1 is SGHTA, CDR2 FQGNSA, per germline. CDR3 length: 12 residues. The CDR3 reads CASSLAAGGYTF. The CDR3 nucleotides are TGTGCCAGCAGCTTAGCGGCGGGGGGGTACACCTTC.

The chain combines TRBV9 with TRBJ1-2; the match to TRBD1 covers 9 bases. J gave up 8 bases and V 3 bases, and 14 bases lay outside the gene matches. The germline V gene encodes CDR1 SGDLS and CDR2 YYNGEE. CDR3 size: 16 residues. The CDR3 bases are TGTGCCAGCAGCGAGGGGCCCCCAGGACAGGGGTACGGCTACACCTTC. Translated: CASSEGPPGQGYGYTF.